Detailed here is one T cell receptor (beta chain). This record belongs to a study of blood T cell repertoires in COVID-19. Study as a whole: The study drew acute and convalescent COVID-19 samples from the United States, Italy and Spain. The cDNA or gDNA used as material had been derived from T cells, B-cell-depleted T cells, or PBMCs.

TCRdb keeps only in-frame clones here, not all; method: immunoSEQ multiplex PCR. The sample gives fewer than 85,000 clones, around 80% of which show up once; around 20% is in the top ten. The V and J ends lost 4 bases and 2 bases, in that order; junction bases with no gene match: 2. Germline V gene lookup returns CDR1 PRHDT and CDR2 FYEKMQ (reference sequence). CDR3 size: 15 residues. Material for sequencing was peripheral blood. The origin of this receptor is a woman older than 75 with active or convalescent COVID-19. This chain connects TRBV13 to TRBJ2-7; TRBD2 aligns across 13 bases. CDR3 protein: CASSSGLAGAYEQYF. CDR3 in DNA: TGTGCCAGCAGCTCCGGACTAGCGGGGGCCTACGAGCAGTACTTC.